The T cell receptor (beta chain) described here comes from a study of shared clonotypes between healthy human individuals. The study, taken as a whole, reports: Donors were few, which limited the genetic and exposure-history diversity represented. Compared with clonotypes that all four donors shared, non-shared clonotypes had lower generation probabilities.

CDR3 length: 14 residues. After removal of 6 bases from V and 2 bases from J, the junction contained 10 bases not matched to a gene. The germline V gene encodes CDR1 SQVTM and CDR2 ANQGSEA. Assay: immunoSEQ multiplex PCR; the TCRdb copy retains only in-frame clones and omits some. The table shows some 1,900,000 clones, with over 85% occurring only once. In regard to this clone: Antigen specificity is unknown.

CD8 cells regarded as naive lacked CD45RO, were positively chosen for CCR7, and omitted terminally differentiated effector memory CD45RA+ cells. Sequenced sample: naive CD8+ T cells sorted from blood. The source is a man aged 18 to 30 in good health. V usage is TRBV29-1 and J usage is TRBJ2-7, with 7 bases matching TRBD1. The CDR3 is CSVVAQGVAYEQYF. CDR3 sequence (DNA): TGCAGCGTGGTCGCGCAGGGGGTCGCCTACGAGCAGTACTTC.